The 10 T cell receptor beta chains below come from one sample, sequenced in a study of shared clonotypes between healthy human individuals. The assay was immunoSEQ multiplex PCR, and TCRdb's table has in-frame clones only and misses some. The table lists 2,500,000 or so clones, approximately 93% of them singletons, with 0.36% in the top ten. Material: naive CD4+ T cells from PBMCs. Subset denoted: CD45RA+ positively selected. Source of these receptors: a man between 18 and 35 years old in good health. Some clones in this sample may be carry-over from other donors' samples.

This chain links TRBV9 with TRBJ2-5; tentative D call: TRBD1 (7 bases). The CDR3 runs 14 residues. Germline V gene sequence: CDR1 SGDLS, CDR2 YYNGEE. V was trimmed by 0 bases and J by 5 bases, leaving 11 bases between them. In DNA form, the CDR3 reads TGTGCCAGCAGCGTAGAACAGGGGAGGGAGACCCAGTACTTC. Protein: CASSVEQGRETQYF.

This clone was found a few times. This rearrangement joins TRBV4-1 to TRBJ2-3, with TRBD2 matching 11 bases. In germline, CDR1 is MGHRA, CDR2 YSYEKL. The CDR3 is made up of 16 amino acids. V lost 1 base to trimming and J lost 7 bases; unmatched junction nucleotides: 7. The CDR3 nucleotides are TGCGCCAGCAGCCAAGGAGAACTAGCGGGAGCATATACGCAGTATTTT. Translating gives CASSQGELAGAYTQYF.

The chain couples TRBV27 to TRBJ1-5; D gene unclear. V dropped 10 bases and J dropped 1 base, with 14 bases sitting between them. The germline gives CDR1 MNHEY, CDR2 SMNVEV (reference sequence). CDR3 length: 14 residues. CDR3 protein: CATKASSSNQPQHF. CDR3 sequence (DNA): TGTGCCACCAAGGCTAGTTCGAGCAATCAGCCCCAGCATTTT.

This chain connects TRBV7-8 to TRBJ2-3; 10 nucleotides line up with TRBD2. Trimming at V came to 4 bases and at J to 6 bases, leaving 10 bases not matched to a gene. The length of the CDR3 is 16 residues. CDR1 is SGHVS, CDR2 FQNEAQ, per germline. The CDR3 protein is CASSSLNLAGADTQYF. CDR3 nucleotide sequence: TGTGCCAGCAGCTCTCTAAACCTAGCGGGAGCGGATACGCAGTATTTT.

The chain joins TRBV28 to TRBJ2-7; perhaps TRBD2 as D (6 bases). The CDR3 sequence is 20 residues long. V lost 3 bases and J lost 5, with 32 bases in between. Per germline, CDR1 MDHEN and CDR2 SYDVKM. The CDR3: CASSFGRRLSLEGRLDEQYF. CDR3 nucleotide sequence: TGTGCCAGCAGTTTCGGTCGGCGGCTGAGCTTGGAGGGCCGCTTGGACGAGCAGTACTTC.

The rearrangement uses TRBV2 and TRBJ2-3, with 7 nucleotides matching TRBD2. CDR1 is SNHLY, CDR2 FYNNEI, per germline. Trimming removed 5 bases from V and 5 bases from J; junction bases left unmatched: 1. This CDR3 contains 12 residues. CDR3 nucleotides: TGTGCCAGCAGTCCTAGCGGAGATACGCAGTATTTT. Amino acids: CASSPSGDTQYF.

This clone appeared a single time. The CDR3 coding sequence is TGTGCCACCCAGGGGGCAGTGGGTCAGCCCCAGCATTTT. Translation gives CATQGAVGQPQHF. The chain links TRBV10-3 to TRBJ1-5, with TRBD1 identical over 8 bases. The CDR3 spans 13 residues. The V segment lost 10 bases and the J segment 6 bases; nucleotides outside the gene matches: 8. Germline V gene lookup returns CDR1 ENHRY and CDR2 SYGVKD.

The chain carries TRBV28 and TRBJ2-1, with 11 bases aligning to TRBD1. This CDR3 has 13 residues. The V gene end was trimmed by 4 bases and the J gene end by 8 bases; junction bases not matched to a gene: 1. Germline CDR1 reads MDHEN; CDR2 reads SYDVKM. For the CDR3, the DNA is TGTGCCAGCAGTTCGGGACAGGGGGATGAGCAGTTCTTC. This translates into CASSSGQGDEQFF.

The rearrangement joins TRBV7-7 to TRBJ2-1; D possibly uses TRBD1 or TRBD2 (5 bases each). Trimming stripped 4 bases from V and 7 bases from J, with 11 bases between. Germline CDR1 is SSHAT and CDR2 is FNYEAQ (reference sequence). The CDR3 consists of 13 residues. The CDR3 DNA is TGTGCCAGCAGCTGGGACGTCGGGAATGAGCAGTTCTTC. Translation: CASSWDVGNEQFF.

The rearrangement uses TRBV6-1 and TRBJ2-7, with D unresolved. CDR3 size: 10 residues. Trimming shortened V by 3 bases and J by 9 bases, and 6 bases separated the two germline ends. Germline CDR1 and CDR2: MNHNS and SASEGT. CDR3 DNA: TGTGCCAGCAGTGAGGTGGGGCAGTACTTC. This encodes CASSEVGQYF.